Following are 26 T cell receptor beta chains from one sample sequenced in a study of metastatic and nonmetastatic thyroid tumors. TCRdb called clones again from the PCR reads with MiXCR. This repertoire shows about 6,500 clones, roughly two fifths found once; its top ten account for about 24%. Nobody among the patients had been given any treatment before thyroid surgery. Input material: tumor tissue. These receptors originate from a female donor with papillary thyroid cancer or a benign thyroid nodule (not recorded which). Some clones in this sample may be carry-over from other donors' samples.

This sequence joins TRBV10-3 and TRBJ1-2, with a tentative D call TRBD1 (5 bases). Germline loops: CDR1 ENHRY, CDR2 SYGVKD. Trimming took 0 bases from V and 6 from J, leaving 11 bases between them. The CDR3 runs to 14 residues. CDR3: CAISESTAWDGYTF. CDR3 coding DNA: TGTGCCATCAGTGAGTCGACAGCCTGGGATGGCTACACCTTC.

Judged by abundance, this clone is large. This chain uses TRBV4-3 with TRBJ2-7; D unresolved. V was shortened by 1 base and J by 5 bases, with 15 bases between the two germline ends. This CDR3 has 15 residues. Germline lookup yields CDR1 LGHNA and CDR2 YSLEER. The CDR3 loop reads CASSQGPRFRNEQYF. The CDR3 bases are TGCGCCAGCAGCCAAGGCCCTAGATTTCGGAACGAGCAGTACTTC.

This clone was seen more than once but under ten times. V gene TRBV28 combines with J gene TRBJ2-1; 9 bases match TRBD1. Germline V lookup: CDR1 MDHEN, CDR2 SYDVKM. With 2 bases clipped from V and 2 bases from J, the junction kept 1 base outside the gene matches. The length of the CDR3 is 15 residues. CDR3 loop: CASSLRTGAYNEQFF. CDR3 sequence (DNA): TGTGCCAGCAGTTTAAGGACAGGGGCCTACAATGAGCAGTTCTTC.

The V call is TRBV20-1, the J call TRBJ2-7; 10 nucleotides match TRBD2. The CDR3 totals 14 residues. Germline V gene data show CDR1 as DFQATT and CDR2 as SNEGSKA (reference sequence). V trimming: 2 bases; J trimming: 6 bases; junction bases outside the gene matches: 7. The CDR3 is CSARRLAGVSEQYF. The CDR3 bases are TGCAGTGCTAGAAGGCTAGCGGGAGTCAGCGAGCAGTACTTC.

This clone was counted only a few times. V is TRBV27 and J is TRBJ2-1, with 11 bases fitting TRBD2. Germline CDR1 and CDR2: MNHEY and SMNVEV (reference sequence). CDR3 length: 16 residues. V trimming: 3 bases; J trimming: 6 bases; junction bases outside the gene matches: 7. The CDR3, as DNA: TGTGCCAGCAGTTTTATATCTGGGACTAGCGGCAATGAGCAGTTCTTC. Encoded protein: CASSFISGTSGNEQFF.

The chain joins TRBV30 to TRBJ2-7; D call uncertain. This CDR3 has 12 residues. The germline gives CDR1 GTSNPN, CDR2 SVGIG (reference sequence). V shed 2 bases and J shed 3 bases, with 8 bases lying between them. CDR3 DNA: TGTGCCTGGAGTCCCTCAGACTACGAGCAGTACTTC. Translation: CAWSPSDYEQYF.

This chain links TRBV18 with TRBJ1-2, with TRBD1 matching 8 bases. The CDR3 consists of 16 residues. CDR1 and CDR2 (germline): KGHSH, LQKENI. The J segment lost 4 bases and the V segment lost 5 bases, leaving 12 bases of the junction unmatched. The CDR3 DNA sequence: TGTGCCAGCTCAGACGAAACAGGGGGTACGGGCTATGGCTACACCTTC. Amino acids: CASSDETGGTGYGYTF.

This clone is judged large. The chain combines TRBV30 with TRBJ1-1, with D maybe TRBD1 (5 bases). Germline V gives CDR1 GTSNPN, CDR2 SVGIG (reference sequence). The ends were cut back, 3 bases at V and 8 bases at J, with 10 bases in the middle. This CDR3 comprises 11 residues. CDR3 residues: CAWSRDREAFF. CDR3 bases: TGTGCCTGGAGCCGTGACAGAGAAGCTTTCTTT.

V usage is TRBV28 and J usage is TRBJ1-6, with TRBD1 matching over 8 bases. Trimming at V came to 6 bases and at J to 9 bases, leaving 7 bases not matched to a gene. This CDR3 has 14 amino acids. Germline loops: CDR1 MDHEN, CDR2 SYDVKM. CDR3 nucleotide sequence: TGTGCCAGCAGACTAGGCGACAGGGGTTCACCCCTCCACTTT. It encodes CASRLGDRGSPLHF.

The chain couples TRBV20-1 to TRBJ2-3, with a tentative D call TRBD2 (6 bases). V was trimmed by 3 bases and J by 3 bases, leaving 16 bases between them. This CDR3 has 15 residues. The germline V gene encodes CDR1 DFQATT and CDR2 SNEGSKA (reference sequence). CDR3 protein: CSARRGLGGTDTQYF. DNA of the CDR3: TGCAGTGCTAGGAGGGGACTGGGTGGGACAGATACGCAGTATTTT.

The chain is built from TRBV6-1 and TRBJ1-3; D unclear. This CDR3 is 13 amino acids long. V was pared by 7 bases and J by 2 bases, with 9 bases between. Germline V CDR1 and CDR2: MNHNS, SASEGT. Here the CDR3 DNA reads TGTGCCAGCATCCGGGCTACTGGAAACACCATATATTTT. Translating gives CASIRATGNTIYF.

The CDR3 DNA reads TGTGCCAGCAGAAATACAGAACCCCGGGTCGAGCAGTACTTC. As protein: CASRNTEPRVEQYF. The chain joins TRBV27 to TRBJ2-7; unclear D gene. This CDR3 is 14 amino acids long. Per the germline V gene, CDR1 is MNHEY and CDR2 is SMNVEV (reference sequence). Trimming left V 6 bases short and J 6 bases short, with 18 bases between.

This clone was detected once. The chain carries TRBV11-2 and TRBJ2-2; D is uncertain. Trimming removed 2 bases at V and 7 bases at J, with 5 bases between. Per the germline V gene, CDR1 is SGHAT and CDR2 is FQNNGV. The CDR3 has 12 residues. The CDR3 DNA reads as TGTGCCAGCAGCTTACACCTCGGGGAGCTGTTTTTT. It codes for CASSLHLGELFF. Full variable domain (rest looked up from reference TRBV11-2 and TRBJ2-2): EAGVAQSPRYKIIEKRQSVAFWCNPISGHATLYWYQQILGQGPKLLIQFQNNGVVDDSQLPKDRFSAERLKGVDSTLKIQPAKLEDSAVYLCASSLHLGELFFGEGSRLTVL.

This clone was recorded once. The chain employs TRBV20-1 and TRBJ2-1; 7 nucleotides line up with TRBD2. The CDR3 extends over 14 amino acids. Germline V gene sequence: CDR1 DFQATT, CDR2 SNEGSKA (reference sequence). With 5 bases clipped from V and 7 bases from J, the junction kept 11 bases outside the gene matches. The CDR3 protein is CSADLRTSGNEQFF. As DNA, the CDR3 is TGCAGTGCTGACCTTCGGACTAGTGGGAATGAGCAGTTCTTC.

This clone is labeled as large. This CDR3 reads CASSAEYLDEQYF. The CDR3 DNA is TGTGCCAGCAGTGCTGAGTACCTAGACGAGCAGTACTTC. The chain is built from TRBV2 and TRBJ2-7; D ambiguous. CDR3 length: 13 residues. V lost 4 bases, J lost 5 bases, and 12 bases lay in between. The germline V gene has CDR1 SNHLY and CDR2 FYNNEI.

The chain employs TRBV6-1 and TRBJ1-2, with 10 bases aligning to TRBD1. The germline V gene has CDR1 MNHNS and CDR2 SASEGT. The CDR3 loop spans 14 amino acids. The trim removed 6 bases at V and 3 bases at J, leaving 4 bases unmatched. The CDR3 loop is CASRETGGDYGYTF. CDR3 bases: TGTGCCAGCAGAGAGACAGGGGGCGACTATGGCTACACCTTC.

CDR3: CSAGRGAKNTIYF. Written as DNA, the CDR3 is TGCAGTGCTGGCCGGGGGGCAAAGAACACCATATATTTT. J is TRBJ1-3 and V is TRBV20-1; perhaps TRBD1 as D (6 bases). The CDR3 extends over 13 amino acids. CDR1 and CDR2 from the germline V gene are DFQATT and SNEGSKA (reference sequence). The V and J ends lost 5 bases and 7 bases respectively, with 15 bases between them.

The rearrangement joins TRBV5-1 to TRBJ1-4, with a tentative D call TRBD1 (6 bases). The V and J ends lost 7 bases and 6 bases respectively, with 19 bases between them. From germline, CDR1 is SGHRS and CDR2 YFSETQ. This CDR3 has 15 residues. As DNA, the CDR3 is TGCGCCAGCTCCCTAAGGCGGGGGCCCGATGAAAAACTGTTTTTT. Its protein product is CASSLRRGPDEKLFF.

This clone was counted once. This rearrangement joins TRBV20-1 to TRBJ2-7, with 12 bases matching TRBD2. CDR1 and CDR2 (germline): DFQATT, SNEGSKA (reference sequence). After removal of 6 bases from V and 4 bases from J, the junction contained 10 bases not matched to a gene. The CDR3 runs to 15 residues. CDR3 bases: TGCAGTGCGAGGTGGGGTCTAGCGGGAGGGTACGAGCAGTACTTC. Translated: CSARWGLAGGYEQYF.

The chain couples TRBV9 to TRBJ1-6; D is ambiguous. Trimming shortened V by 0 bases and J by 8 bases, and 9 bases separated the two germline ends. The germline gives CDR1 SGDLS, CDR2 YYNGEE. The CDR3 totals 14 residues. CDR3 region: CASSVADGYSPLHF. The CDR3 nucleotides are TGTGCCAGCAGCGTAGCCGACGGATATTCACCCCTCCACTTT.

This rearrangement joins TRBV20-1 to TRBJ1-4, with D perhaps TRBD1 (6 bases). The V end lost 6 bases, the J end lost 3 bases, and 14 bases lay between the germline ends. This CDR3 spans 14 amino acids. Germline V gene lookup returns CDR1 DFQATT and CDR2 SNEGSKA (reference sequence). DNA of the CDR3: TGCAGTGCCAAGACAGGCCCTTCTAATGAAAAACTGTTTTTT. Translated, it gives CSAKTGPSNEKLFF.

This sequence joins TRBV11-1 and TRBJ2-7; D gene ambiguous. V was clipped by 5 bases and J by 6 bases, with 17 bases between them. The CDR3 spans 14 residues. Germline CDR1 is SGHAT and CDR2 is FQDESV (reference sequence). DNA for the CDR3: TGTGCCAGCAGCCCCCGTGCTGACCACTCCGAGCAGTACTTC. Its translation is CASSPRADHSEQYF.

The chain uses TRBV12-3 or TRBV12-4 and TRBJ2-7; D gene unclear. The CDR3 is 14 residues long. The germline V and J ends were trimmed by 2 bases and 1 base, with 9 bases remaining between them. Here the CDR3 DNA reads TGTGCCAGCAGTTTATCAACCGGGTCCTACGAGCAGTACTTC. It codes for CASSLSTGSYEQYF.

This clone was observed a few times. The chain carries TRBV6-2 or TRBV6-3 and TRBJ1-5, with 8 bases matching TRBD1. Looked up from germline, CDR1 is MNHEY and CDR2 is SVGEGT. V shed 4 bases, J shed 6 bases, and the junction held 5 bases outside the gene matches. This CDR3 region has 14 residues. CDR3 region: CASSSGTGGQPQHF. In DNA, the CDR3 is TGTGCCAGCAGTTCCGGGACAGGAGGTCAGCCCCAGCATTTT.

This chain links TRBV19 with TRBJ2-5; weak D call: TRBD2 (6 bases). V was cut by 7 bases and J by 5 bases, with 8 bases left in between. Per the germline V gene, CDR1 is LNHDA and CDR2 is SQIVND (reference sequence). The CDR3 is made up of 11 amino acids. The CDR3 loop is CASTRGETQYF. In nucleotides, the CDR3 is TGTGCCAGTACTCGGGGGGAGACCCAGTACTTC.

Comment on this clone: This may stem from a read error, because a much larger clone lies one nucleotide away. The chain employs TRBV30 and TRBJ2-1; 10 nucleotides line up with TRBD2. Germline trimming cut 2 bases from V and 4 bases from J; bases unmatched to any gene: 8. Germline CDR1 is GTSNPN and CDR2 is SVGIG (reference sequence). This CDR3 comprises 16 residues. The CDR3 sequence: CAWSTLAGSFYNEQFF. In nucleotides, the CDR3 is TGTGCCTGGAGTACACTAGCGGGATCTTTTTACAATGAGCAGTTCTTC.